The rows below give T cell receptor beta chains drawn from one sample of a study of blood T cell repertoires in COVID-19. Profiled with immunoSEQ multiplex PCR; TCRdb holds only in-frame clones, not every one. The repertoire holds 140,000 to 150,000 clones, more than 75% seen once, with 10% to 15% in the top ten. Sequencing input: peripheral blood. These TCRs come from a man aged 60 to 75 with active or convalescent COVID-19. The CDR3 runs from the conserved cysteine through the conserved F or W. D genes are given only for firm matches. A clone size is listed for some rows: how often the clone was seen (once, few, many), or a class if it is expanded.

>TRBJ2-1|TRBV4-1|TRBD2|NA
CASSQEHETSGPGEQFF
TGCGCCAGCAGCCAAGAACACGAGACTAGCGGGCCTGGTGAGCAGTTCTTC
>TRBJ1-5|TRBV9|TRBD1|NA
CASSVAIRDRGHYSNQPQHF
TGTGCCAGCAGCGTAGCTATCCGGGACAGGGGACACTATAGCAATCAGCCCCAGCATTTT
>TRBJ2-7|TRBV18|TRBD2|NA
CATTEGGSSSYEQYF
TGTGCCACAACAGAGGGCGGGAGTAGCTCCTACGAGCAGTACTTC
>TRBJ2-2|TRBV28|TRBD1|NA
CASSISQGANLPGELFF
TGTGCCAGCAGTATCAGTCAGGGGGCCAATCTGCCTGGGGAGCTGTTTTTT
>TRBJ2-5|TRBV29-1|TRBD2|NA
CSVLGTAGGRETQYF
TGCAGCGTTCTCGGCACGGCGGGAGGGAGAGAGACCCAGTACTTC
>TRBJ1-4|TRBV28|NA|NA
CASSKLQTIEEKLFF
TGTGCCAGCAGTAAACTACAAACGATCGAAGAAAAACTGTTTTTT
>TRBJ1-2|TRBV28|TRBD1|few
CASSYGTGGKNGYTF
TGTGCCAGCAGTTACGGGACAGGGGGGAAAAATGGCTACACCTTC
>TRBJ1-1|TRBV28|TRBD1|NA
CASSLPLGTENTEAFF
TGTGCCAGCAGTTTGCCCTTGGGGACAGAGAACACTGAAGCTTTCTTT
>TRBJ1-6|TRBV7-5|NA|NA
CVRSFSRSPLHF
TGTGTCAGAAGCTTCTCGCGATCACCCCTCCACTTT
>TRBJ2-1|TRBV11-3|NA|NA
CASSPQTSSYNEQFF
TGTGCCAGCAGCCCCCAGACTAGCTCCTACAATGAGCAGTTCTTC
>TRBJ2-2|TRBV4-1|TRBD1|NA
CASTGAIAGELFF
TGCGCCAGTACAGGGGCTATAGCCGGGGAGCTGTTTTTT
>TRBJ2-4|TRBV24-1|NA|NA
CATSDAQGGAKNIQYF
TGTGCCACCAGTGATGCACAGGGCGGGGCCAAAAACATTCAGTACTTC
>TRBJ2-1|TRBV27|NA|NA
CATRQGTSSYNEQFF
TGTGCCACTCGCCAGGGGACCAGCTCCTACAATGAGCAGTTCTTC
>TRBJ2-3|TRBV6-5|NA|NA
CASKDSPVGTDTQYF
TGTGCCAGCAAGGACAGCCCAGTCGGCACAGATACGCAGTATTTT
>TRBJ2-2|TRBV7-6|TRBD2|NA
CASSLETSGTNTGELFF
TGTGCCAGCAGCCTAGAGACTAGCGGGACGAACACCGGGGAGCTGTTTTTT
>TRBJ2-1|TRBV11-2|NA|NA
CASSSGGLNNEQFF
TGTGCCAGCAGCTCCGGGGGACTCAACAATGAGCAGTTCTTC
>TRBJ2-5|TRBV19|TRBD2|many
CASGRIQETQYF
TGTGCCAGCGGGAGGATCCAAGAGACCCAGTACTTC
>TRBJ2-7|TRBV7-9|NA|NA
CASRAPGLKGEQYF
TGTGCCAGCAGGGCACCAGGGCTTAAGGGCGAGCAGTACTTC
>TRBJ1-4|TRBV28|TRBD1|NA
CASSALGQRNEKLFF
TGTGCCAGCAGCGCCCTGGGACAGCGAAATGAAAAACTGTTTTTT
>TRBJ1-2|TRBV27|TRBD1|NA
CASRTGGHYGYTF
TGTGCCAGCAGGACAGGGGGACACTATGGCTACACCTTC
>TRBJ2-2|TRBV29-1|NA|NA
CSVDSTQGRTLGGELFF
TGCAGCGTTGATAGTACCCAGGGGCGGACTTTGGGCGGGGAGCTGTTTTTT
>TRBJ1-3|TRBV7-2|TRBD1|once
CASSSGTGAGNTIYF
TGTGCCAGCAGCTCCGGGACAGGGGCTGGAAACACCATATATTTT
>TRBJ1-1|TRBV7-9|NA|NA
CASSLDGYGAFF
TGTGCCAGCAGCTTAGACGGGTACGGAGCTTTCTTT
>TRBJ2-3|TRBV6-5|NA|NA
CASQRTGATDTQYF
TGTGCCAGCCAAAGGACGGGAGCGACAGATACGCAGTATTTT
>TRBJ2-1|TRBV5-5|NA|NA
CASSRQLEPPNEQFF
TGTGCCAGCAGCCGCCAACTCGAGCCCCCCAATGAGCAGTTCTTC
>TRBJ2-3|TRBV2|TRBD1|NA
CASSGQGVTDTQYF
TGTGCCAGCAGTGGACAGGGGGTCACAGATACGCAGTATTTT
>TRBJ1-4|TRBV4-1|TRBD1|NA
CASSKGAPNEKLFF
TGCGCCAGCAGCAAGGGGGCCCCTAATGAAAAACTGTTTTTT
>TRBJ2-7|TRBV30|TRBD1|NA
CAWRGTGGEIYEQYF
TGTGCCTGGAGAGGGACAGGGGGCGAAATCTACGAGCAGTACTTC
>TRBJ2-7|TRBV7-8|NA|NA
CASSFPTGEQYF
TGTGCCAGCAGCTTCCCAACCGGTGAGCAGTACTTC
>TRBJ2-2|TRBV4-2|NA|NA
CASSQQPPGQGYTGELFF
TGTGCCAGCAGCCAACAACCCCCCGGGCAGGGTTACACCGGGGAGCTGTTTTTT
>TRBJ1-1|TRBV7-9|NA|NA
CASSYNKGVTTEAFF
TGTGCCAGCAGCTATAATAAGGGGGTAACCACTGAAGCTTTCTTT
>TRBJ1-3|TRBV4-1|NA|NA
CASSQGPDASGNTIYF
TGCGCCAGCAGCCAAGGGCCAGATGCCTCTGGAAACACCATATATTTT
>TRBJ2-7|TRBV11-3|TRBD1|NA
CASSSCNLQGAIPYEQYF
TGTGCCAGCAGCTCATGTAATCTACAGGGGGCTATCCCCTACGAGCAGTACTTC
>TRBJ2-6|TRBV7-3|TRBD1|NA
CASSRGTGRGANVLTF
TGTGCCAGCAGCAGAGGGACAGGTCGTGGGGCCAACGTCCTGACTTTC